This TCR beta chain was found in a study of blood T cell repertoires in COVID-19. Libraries were prepared by immunoSEQ multiplex PCR; TCRdb keeps only in-frame clonotypes and omits some of them. This sample carries about 100,000 clones, more than 75% of them seen once, and the ten largest clones take more than 10%. The CDR3 has 15 residues. Germline assignment: CDR1 SGHNT and CDR2 YYREEE (reference sequence). Deletions cut 0 bases from V and 3 bases from J, with 10 bases between. This rearrangement joins TRBV5-4 to TRBJ2-1, with D maybe TRBD1 (6 bases). The clonotype was recovered from a human donor in a cohort sampled during active COVID-19. Sequencing was carried out using peripheral blood. The chain's CDR3 is CASSLGQEYYNEQFF. The CDR3 region has the DNA TGTGCCAGCAGCTTGGGACAGGAGTACTACAATGAGCAGTTCTTC.